The 28 T cell receptor beta chains below were found in one sample sequenced in a study of cytomegalovirus exposure and HLA in healthy donors. The PCR employed 60 Vbeta primers together with 13 Jbeta primers. The assay was immunoSEQ multiplex PCR, and TCRdb's table has in-frame clones only and misses some. The table has roughly 150,000 clones, approximately 71% seen once; the top ten hold about 5%. Sequenced input: PBMCs. The receptors were gathered from a woman aged 18 to 35 in good health and CMV-seropositive.

The gene calls are TRBV4-1 and TRBJ1-1, with a weak D call TRBD1 (6 bases). With 2 bases removed from V and 0 bases from J, the gap between germline ends came to 13 bases. The CDR3 has 16 residues. Germline V gene lookup returns CDR1 MGHRA and CDR2 YSYEKL. CDR3 bases: TGCGCCAGCAGCCAACCCGTAAGGGGGTTGAACACTGAAGCTTTCTTT. It translates to CASSQPVRGLNTEAFF.

Of note for this clone: A read error may account for a junction end that differs from germline. J is TRBJ1-2 and V is TRBV7-9; D is unclear. This CDR3 is 18 amino acids long. Per germline, CDR1 SEHNR and CDR2 FQNEAQ (reference sequence). The CDR3 region is CSSSLAGRGGIFDYGYTF. The CDR3 nucleotides read TGTTCCAGCAGCTTAGCGGGCCGGGGAGGTATCTTTGACTATGGCTACACCTTC.

The chain is built from TRBV5-1 and TRBJ2-2; 8 bases are a match to TRBD2. The CDR3 totals 16 residues. CDR1 is SGHRS and CDR2 is YFSETQ in the germline V gene. V lost 4 bases, J lost 1 base, and 6 bases stayed unmatched. The CDR3 DNA is TGCGCCAGCAGCCTCCTCGGGGGGGGGAACACCGGGGAGCTGTTTTTT. This sequence encodes CASSLLGGGNTGELFF.

The chain links TRBV7-2 to TRBJ1-5; 9 bases are shared with TRBD1. V lost 5 bases and J lost 6; bases outside the gene matches: 8. In germline, CDR1 is SGHTA, CDR2 FQGNSA. CDR3 length: 15 amino acids. CDR3 protein: CASSPRTGAIQPQHF. The CDR3 nucleotides are TGTGCCAGCAGCCCTCGGACAGGGGCAATTCAGCCCCAGCATTTT.

This clone has a single count. This chain connects TRBV7-9 to TRBJ2-7; 7 nucleotides align to TRBD1. J was trimmed by 5 bases and V by 7 bases; bases with no gene match: 26. Germline V CDR1 and CDR2: SEHNR, FQNEAQ (reference sequence). This CDR3 spans 19 amino acids. The CDR3 DNA sequence: TGTGCCAGCACCCTTAGGGGTGAGTCCGGCAGGGGGAGAATCGACGAGCAGTACTTC. It specifies CASTLRGESGRGRIDEQYF.

The chain employs TRBV27 and TRBJ2-5; 8 bases agree with TRBD2. CDR1 and CDR2 from the germline V gene are MNHEY and SMNVEV (reference sequence). The J segment lost 5 bases and the V segment lost 2 bases, leaving 7 bases of the junction unmatched. The CDR3 has 15 amino acids. CDR3 region: CASSLAGGSGETQYF. DNA for the CDR3: TGTGCCAGCAGTTTAGCGGGGGGAAGTGGTGAGACCCAGTACTTC.

The chain is built from TRBV4-2 and TRBJ2-2; no clear D. The CDR3 sequence is 13 residues long. Germline CDR1 reads LGHNA; CDR2 reads YNFKEQ. Trimming pared 2 bases from V and 3 bases from J, leaving 4 bases between. DNA for the CDR3: TGTGCCAGCAGCCAAAGCTACACCGGGGAGCTGTTTTTT. Protein: CASSQSYTGELFF.

The V gene is TRBV7-2, the J gene TRBJ1-1, with 8 bases identical to TRBD1. V shed 4 bases and J 4 bases; nucleotides not matched to a gene: 8. Germline lookup yields CDR1 SGHTA and CDR2 FQGNSA. The CDR3 length is 15 residues. The chain's CDR3 is CASSSLTGVGTEAFF. CDR3 DNA: TGTGCCAGCAGCTCTTTGACAGGGGTGGGCACTGAAGCTTTCTTT.

A word on this clone: Germline and junction disagree at one end, which may indicate a read error. The chain employs TRBV28 and TRBJ2-2; tentatively, D is TRBD2 (5 bases). Germline V gene lookup returns CDR1 MDHEN and CDR2 SYDVKM. The CDR3 totals 16 residues. CDR3 amino acids: CASSFRGIVNAGELFF. The CDR3 DNA sequence: TGTGCCAGCAGTTTTCGGGGTATAGTGAACGCCGGGGAGCTGTTTTTT.

The chain couples TRBV7-9 to TRBJ2-7; maybe TRBD2 (5 bases). Germline V CDR1 and CDR2: SEHNR, FQNEAQ (reference sequence). The CDR3 extends over 14 amino acids. Trimming pared 4 bases from V and 3 bases from J, leaving 13 bases between. The CDR3 here is CASSSSTEDYEQYF. CDR3 bases: TGTGCCAGCAGCTCCTCGACGGAGGACTACGAGCAGTACTTC.

This clone occurred once. This chain joins TRBV5-4 and TRBJ2-5; 7 nucleotides align to TRBD1. The ends lost 0 bases at V and 4 bases at J; junction bases unmatched: 9. Germline assignment: CDR1 SGHNT and CDR2 YYREEE (reference sequence). This CDR3 is 16 amino acids long. Here the CDR3 reads CASSLGPTGRGETQYF. DNA of the CDR3: TGTGCCAGCAGCTTGGGCCCGACAGGGAGAGGAGAGACCCAGTACTTC.

This sequence joins TRBV5-1 and TRBJ1-3; tentative D call: TRBD1 (5 bases). Between the trimmed V and J ends, which lost 4 bases and 0 bases, there was a span of 14 bases. The CDR3 is made up of 16 amino acids. Looked up from germline, CDR1 is SGHRS and CDR2 is YFSETQ. The chain's CDR3 is CASSPGGTLSGNTIYF. The CDR3 DNA reads TGCGCCAGCAGCCCCGGAGGGACTCTCTCTGGAAACACCATATATTTT.

The V and J genes are TRBV27 and TRBJ2-3; the D gene is possibly TRBD2 (5 bases). Germline CDR1 MNHEY, CDR2 SMNVEV (reference sequence). CDR3 length: 13 residues. Between the trimmed V and J ends, which lost 3 bases and 4 bases, there was a span of 8 bases. CDR3 protein: CASSLRRADTQYF. The CDR3 region has the DNA TGTGCCAGCAGTTTGAGGCGGGCAGATACGCAGTATTTT.

This clone showed up just once. This chain connects TRBV7-2 to TRBJ1-1; 8 bases match TRBD1. CDR1 and CDR2 (germline): SGHTA, FQGNSA. This CDR3 has 14 residues. The trim removed 1 base at V and 9 bases at J, leaving 7 bases unmatched. The CDR3 sequence: CASSLGGQALQAFF. For the CDR3, the DNA is TGTGCCAGCAGCTTAGGGGGACAGGCCCTACAAGCTTTCTTT.

The V call is TRBV9, the J call TRBJ2-1; 8 bases map to TRBD2. This CDR3 region has 16 residues. Germline trimming cut 2 bases from V and 8 bases from J; bases unmatched to any gene: 12. Germline lookup yields CDR1 SGDLS and CDR2 YYNGEE. CDR3 in DNA: TGTGCCAGCAGCGTTTCTGACGGCGGGGGGTCCGATGAGCAGTTCTTC. Translated: CASSVSDGGGSDEQFF.

The chain carries TRBV7-2 and TRBJ1-2, with D possibly being TRBD1 (5 bases). Per germline, CDR1 SGHTA and CDR2 FQGNSA. The V and J ends lost 4 bases and 6 bases respectively, with 18 bases between them. This CDR3 region has 15 residues. As DNA, the CDR3 is TGTGCCAGCAGCTACGGCGGCAGTTGGGGCCATGGCTACACCTTC. It translates to CASSYGGSWGHGYTF.

The chain couples TRBV14 to TRBJ2-2, with TRBD1 identical over 8 bases. Germline assignment: CDR1 SGHDN and CDR2 FVKESK. This CDR3 comprises 15 residues. After removal of 4 bases from V and 3 bases from J, the junction contained 4 bases not matched to a gene. In DNA, the CDR3 is TGTGCCAGCAGCCCCCTGGACAGGGACACCGGGGAGCTGTTTTTT. Its translation is CASSPLDRDTGELFF.

The chain joins TRBV5-1 to TRBJ1-5; 7 bases line up with TRBD1. The junction had 7 bases not matched to a gene; V was cut back by 4 bases and J by 0 bases. The CDR3 sequence is 16 residues long. Germline values: CDR1 SGHRS, CDR2 YFSETQ. CDR3 in amino acids: CASSPTGLNSNQPQHF. CDR3 bases: TGCGCCAGCAGCCCGACAGGGCTAAATAGCAATCAGCCCCAGCATTTT.

This chain links TRBV4-2 with TRBJ1-2; D gene ambiguous. V dropped 3 bases and J dropped 2 bases, with 7 bases sitting between them. Germline-derived CDR1 and CDR2 are LGHNA and YNFKEQ. This CDR3 spans 13 amino acids. CDR3 residues: CASSHGRNYGYTF. As DNA, the CDR3 is TGTGCCAGCAGCCATGGCAGGAACTATGGCTACACCTTC.

This clone has only a few counts. The rearrangement uses TRBV5-6 and TRBJ2-7, with D unresolved. Germline CDR1 is SGHDT and CDR2 is YYEEEE. V lost 4 bases to trimming and J lost 3 bases, with 14 bases between them. The CDR3 covers 14 residues. CDR3 DNA sequence: TGTGCCAGCAGCCTGGGAAGGAGAGGCTACGAGCAGTACTTC. Translation: CASSLGRRGYEQYF.

This clone was detected a few times. The rearrangement joins TRBV10-3 to TRBJ1-6; 7 nucleotides align to TRBD1. This CDR3 is built from 15 residues. In germline, CDR1 is ENHRY, CDR2 SYGVKD. With 4 bases clipped from V and 7 bases from J, the junction kept 7 bases outside the gene matches. The CDR3 nucleotides are TGTGCCATCAGTGGACAGGGTGTCGGCAATTCACCCCTCCACTTT. Amino acid sequence: CAISGQGVGNSPLHF.

The rearrangement links TRBV5-1 to TRBJ2-1; 8 bases map to TRBD1. Germline V gene sequence: CDR1 SGHRS, CDR2 YFSETQ. V gave up 4 bases and J gave up 0 bases; unmatched junction bases: 3. This CDR3 contains 15 residues. The CDR3 spells CASSGGQVSYNEQFF. CDR3 DNA: TGCGCCAGCAGCGGGGGACAGGTCTCCTACAATGAGCAGTTCTTC.

J is TRBJ2-3 and V is TRBV28; D call uncertain. CDR3 size: 15 residues. V lost 2 bases to trimming and J lost 2 bases, with 11 bases between them. Germline V lookup: CDR1 MDHEN, CDR2 SYDVKM. The CDR3 spells CASSLPDSITDTQYF. The CDR3 DNA reads as TGTGCCAGCAGTTTACCCGACTCGATCACAGATACGCAGTATTTT.

The genes are TRBV4-3 and TRBJ2-5, with a possible D match to TRBD2 (5 bases). The CDR3 consists of 15 residues. Trimming left V 1 base short and J 5 bases short, with 14 bases between. Germline V gene data show CDR1 as LGHNA and CDR2 as YSLEER. The CDR3 DNA sequence: TGCGCCAGCAGCCAAGGCCGGCTAGCATGGGAGACCCAGTACTTC. Protein sequence: CASSQGRLAWETQYF.

This clone was recorded a few times. The CDR3 nucleotides are TGTGCCAGCAGCAACAGCGGGGGGACTTTTTACAATGAGCAGTTCTTC. Encoded protein: CASSNSGGTFYNEQFF. The chain combines TRBV2 with TRBJ2-1, with 9 positions matching TRBD2. V lost 6 bases, J lost 4 bases, and 10 bases stayed unmatched. The CDR3 runs 16 residues. Germline V CDR1 and CDR2: SNHLY, FYNNEI. The complete variable domain, with remaining parts taken from reference TRBV2 and TRBJ2-1, reads EPEVTQTPSHQVTQMGQEVILRCVPISNHLYFYWYRQILGQKVEFLVSFYNNEISEKSEIFDDQFSVERPDGSNFTLKIRSTKLEDSAMYFCASSNSGGTFYNEQFFGPGTRLTVL.

The V call is TRBV11-2, the J call TRBJ2-7; a possible D gene is TRBD2 (5 bases). The CDR3 has 12 amino acids. Germline assignment: CDR1 SGHAT and CDR2 FQNNGV. The ends were cut back, 2 bases at V and 5 bases at J, with 7 bases in the middle. The CDR3 reads CASSLRSDEQYF. Here the CDR3 DNA reads TGTGCCAGCAGCTTACGTAGCGACGAGCAGTACTTC.

The chain links TRBV19 to TRBJ2-3; 9 bases line up with TRBD2. The V gene's germline CDR1 is LNHDA and CDR2 SQIVND (reference sequence). This CDR3 is 15 amino acids long. V trimming: 6 bases; J trimming: 5 bases; junction bases outside the gene matches: 9. The CDR3 DNA sequence: TGTGCCAGTAGCCCTTCTAGCGGGGTAGGAGATACGCAGTATTTT. This encodes CASSPSSGVGDTQYF.

The chain is built from TRBV7-8 and TRBJ2-3; possible D gene TRBD1, 6 bases. V gave up 1 base and J gave up 1 base, with 15 bases separating them. CDR1 and CDR2 (germline): SGHVS, FQNEAQ. The CDR3 totals 17 residues. The CDR3 DNA reads as TGTGCCAGCAGCTTAGTGTCCGGGACACTACGCACAGATACGCAGTATTTT. This gives the protein CASSLVSGTLRTDTQYF.